The entry below describes one T cell receptor (beta chain). The sample originates from a study of PD-L1 blockade in urothelial cancer. Study-wide context: Atezolizumab, begun by patients at some point between 2013 and 2014, was given at 1,200 mg intravenously every 3 weeks. The median T cell count in blood samples was 140,000 to 150,000. Of prior chemotherapy regimens, patients had received between 0 and 3.

Data came from immunoSEQ multiplex PCR; TCRdb stores just in-frame clones and leaves some out. The repertoire holds more than 95,000 clones, with around nine tenths as singletons. As to time point: peripheral blood 6 weeks after treatment start. All patients carried locally advanced or metastatic urothelial carcinoma. The specimen comprised PBMCs, sampled around atezolizumab (anti-PD-L1) treatment. The receptor's source is a man between 60 and 75 years old with urothelial cancer.

CDR3 nucleotides: TGTGCCAGCTCACCGCCGGGACAGAACTACGAGCAGTACTTC. It specifies CASSPPGQNYEQYF. The V call is TRBV18, the J call TRBJ2-7; the match to TRBD1 covers 7 bases. J lost 3 bases, V lost 3 bases, and 5 bases had no gene match. CDR3 length equals 14 residues. The V gene's germline CDR1 is KGHSH and CDR2 LQKENI.